This T cell receptor (beta chain) was identified in a study of shared clonotypes between healthy human individuals. Whole-study findings and limits: Among non-shared clonotypes, generation probabilities were lower than among those shared by all four donors.

To note about this clone: Antigen unknown.

Per the original methods: For the immunoSEQ data, sequences were junction-only without quality scores, so filtering differed. TCRdb's copy holds only in-frame clones and misses some; the assay was immunoSEQ multiplex PCR. The V and J calls and clone size were taken over from that table, and D and trimming were inferred from the DNA. This sample has approximately 2.5 million clones, with about 92% found just once. Germline CDR1 reads MGHRA; CDR2 reads YSYEKL. Trimming removed 0 bases from V and 1 base from J; junction bases left unmatched: 6. This CDR3 contains 17 residues. The TCR was taken from a man between 18 and 29 years old in good health. The chain has TRBV4-1 and TRBJ2-3; TRBD2 agrees at 8 bases. What was sequenced was naive CD4+ T cells sorted from blood. Subset described: CD45RA+ positively selected. The CDR3 sequence: CASSQEMVLAGTDTQYF. CDR3 in DNA: TGCGCCAGCAGCCAAGAAATGGTACTAGCGGGCACAGATACGCAGTATTTT.